The rows below give T cell receptor beta chains drawn from one sample of a study of CD8 T cells in ankylosing spondylitis. TCRdb passed the 5' RACE reads through MiXCR, listing each CDR3 protein once. This sample has under 400,000 distinct CDR3 sequences, with more than 9% found just once. Sequencing was carried out using blood, either unsorted or a sorted T cell fraction (not recorded which). The origin of the receptors is a female donor with ankylosing spondylitis or in good health (not recorded which). Each CDR3 is given with its conserved first and last residue. The D gene is left open where the match is weak. Clone size is stated in some rows and not others, as once, few, many or a class when expanded.

NA,TRBV13,few,TRBJ1-1,TGTGCCAGCAGCTTCGGGGGACCTGCAAACACTGAAGCTTTCTTT,CASSFGGPANTEAFF
TRBD2,TRBV3-1,many,TRBJ2-1,TGTGCCAGCAGCCGTAAGCGGGAGCTGGAGGAGCAGTTCTTC,CASSRKRELEEQFF
NA,TRBV5-1,many,TRBJ2-7,TGCGCCAGCAGCTTCGTCCCAGCTCTCTCCTACGAGCAGTACTTC,CASSFVPALSYEQYF
NA,TRBV5-1,many,TRBJ1-2,TGCGCCAGCAGCAGGGAAGTGGACAAGAGCTATGGCTACACCTTC,CASSREVDKSYGYTF
NA,TRBV5-1,NA,TRBJ1-1,TGCGCCAGCAGCTTGAGGTGGGGGGACCTTGGGACTGAAGCTTTCTTT,CASSLRWGDLGTEAFF
NA,TRBV20-1,many,TRBJ2-2,TGCAGTGCTAGGCAGGGCAGGGCCACCGGGGAGCTGTTTTTT,CSARQGRATGELFF
TRBD2,TRBV29-1,many,TRBJ2-1,TGCAGCGTTGGGGCGGGAGGGATCCGGCATGAGCAGTTCTTC,CSVGAGGIRHEQFF
TRBD1,TRBV7-9,many,TRBJ1-2,TGTGCCAGCAGCCAGAGTCGAGGACAGGGGATAGGTGGCTACACCTTC,CASSQSRGQGIGGYTF
NA,TRBV6-2/TRBV6-3,NA,TRBJ2-2,TGTGCCAGCAGCCCCGAAGGTTGGACGGCCGCGAACACCGGGGAGCTGTTTTTT,CASSPEGWTAANTGELFF
TRBD1,TRBV7-2,many,TRBJ2-1,TGTGCCAGCAGCCTCGACAGGGGTGCCTACAATGAGCAGTTCTTC,CASSLDRGAYNEQFF
NA,TRBV20-1,NA,TRBJ2-1,TGCAGTGCTAGTCTCCCCGGACCTGGTATGAATGAGCAGTTCTTC,CSASLPGPGMNEQFF
TRBD1,TRBV6-5,many,TRBJ2-7,TGTGCCAGCAGTACCGACAGGGGGTTTTACGAGCAGTACTTC,CASSTDRGFYEQYF
NA,TRBV20-1,NA,TRBJ2-7,TGCAGTGCTAGAGATCGGGACGAGCAGTACTTC,CSARDRDEQYF
NA,TRBV20-1,many,TRBJ1-3,TGCAGTGCTAGAGCGGTCGGTGATGGGGAGGGAAACACCATATATTTT,CSARAVGDGEGNTIYF
NA,TRBV29-1,NA,TRBJ1-2,TGCAGTGTTGCACCAAGGGGGAACTATGGCTACCCCTTC,CSVAPRGNYGYPF
NA,TRBV5-1,NA,TRBJ1-2,TGCGCCAGCAGCCGCGCCGGACAAGACTCAGGCTATGGCTACACCTTC,CASSRAGQDSGYGYTF
TRBD1,TRBV7-2,few,TRBJ1-1,TGTGCCAGCAGCATAAACAGGGGTGGCACTGAAGCTTTCTTT,CASSINRGGTEAFF
NA,TRBV7-2,NA,TRBJ2-2,TGTGCCAGCGGCAGGACGAACACCGGGGAGCTGTTTTTT,CASGRTNTGELFF
NA,TRBV5-8,NA,TRBJ1-5,TGTGCCAGCAGCTTTAGTTCGGGCGGGGCCCAGCCCCAGCATTTT,CASSFSSGGAQPQHF
TRBD1,TRBV20-1,many,TRBJ2-7,TGCAGTGCTAACTTCCGGGACAGGAAACACGAGCAGTACTTC,CSANFRDRKHEQYF
NA,TRBV27,many,TRBJ2-7,TGTGCCAGCAGTTTATCCCTACGGGGTTTCGGCGAGCAGTACTTC,CASSLSLRGFGEQYF
TRBD1,TRBV2,many,TRBJ2-1,TGTGCCAGCAGGTCCCGGGACAGGGTATACAATGAGCAGTTCTTC,CASRSRDRVYNEQFF
NA,TRBV25-1,once,TRBJ1-1,TGTGCCAGCAGGATCCGGGGGAACACTGAAGCTTTCTTT,CASRIRGNTEAFF
NA,TRBV6-1,many,TRBJ1-5,TGTGCCAGCAGTGAGGCACAGGGAGGTCAGCCCCAGCATTTT,CASSEAQGGQPQHF
TRBD1,TRBV5-8,few,TRBJ2-2,TGTGCCAGCAGCTTGGCGGTACAGGGGTTTGGGGAGCTGTTTTTT,CASSLAVQGFGELFF
NA,TRBV7-9,many,TRBJ2-1,TGTGCCAGCAGCGGAAAAATGGGACTGTCCTACAATGAGCAGTTCTTC,CASSGKMGLSYNEQFF
NA,TRBV12-3/TRBV12-4,many,TRBJ1-4,TGTGCCAGCAGTTTCGGGGGATCTGAAAAACTGTTTTTT,CASSFGGSEKLFF
NA,TRBV5-1,many,TRBJ1-2,TGCGCCAGCAGGGACAACTATGGCTACACCTTC,CASRDNYGYTF
NA,TRBV15,many,TRBJ2-7,TGTGCCACCAGCAGAGATCGAATACCGTCTGAGGAGCAGTACTTC,CATSRDRIPSEEQYF
TRBD2,TRBV7-2,many,TRBJ2-3,TGTGCCAGCAGAACTAGCGGAAGTAGGGCAGATACGCAGTATTTT,CASRTSGSRADTQYF
NA,TRBV27,NA,TRBJ1-1,TGTGCCAGCAGTTCTCCCGAGAAGAACACTGAAGCTTTCTTT,CASSSPEKNTEAFF
NA,TRBV5-1,NA,TRBJ2-5,TGCGCCAACAGCTTGGGGTCAGCGAGACAAGAGACCCAGTACTTC,CANSLGSARQETQYF
NA,TRBV27,NA,TRBJ1-6,TGTGCCAGCAGGGGAGTTCGGTCACCCCTCCACTTT,CASRGVRSPLHF
NA,TRBV5-1,many,TRBJ2-6,TGCGCCAGCAGCTTGGAGACGGGGGGGGCCAACGTCCTGACTTTC,CASSLETGGANVLTF
TRBD2,TRBV5-4,few,TRBJ2-3,TGTGCCAGCAGCCCCGGACTAGCGGGAGGGGAGGATACGCAGTATTTT,CASSPGLAGGEDTQYF
TRBD2,TRBV6-5,many,TRBJ2-5,TGTGCCAGCAGCGGGGGGATGGCCCAGTACTTC,CASSGGMAQYF
NA,TRBV27,many,TRBJ2-1,TGTGCCAGCAGTTTTTGGGGTAGGAATGAGCAGTTCTTC,CASSFWGRNEQFF
TRBD1,TRBV7-6,many,TRBJ1-6,TGTGCCAGCAGCAGCCGGGACAGCTATAATTCACCCCTCCACTTT,CASSSRDSYNSPLHF
TRBD2,TRBV5-1,few,TRBJ2-1,TGCGCCAGCAGCTTGGGCGGGACTAGCGGAGCTCCAGGGCAGTTCTTC,CASSLGGTSGAPGQFF
NA,TRBV6-5,many,TRBJ2-1,TGTGCCAGCAGTTACTCCAGGACTCGAGAGGTTGAGCAGTTCTTC,CASSYSRTREVEQFF
NA,TRBV27,few,TRBJ1-5,TGTGCCAGCAGCAACGGACAGACCAATCAGCCCCAGCATTTT,CASSNGQTNQPQHF
NA,TRBV6-5,many,TRBJ1-2,TGTGCCAGCAGTTACCGTTCGGGGGGCTACACCTTC,CASSYRSGGYTF
NA,TRBV6-1,NA,TRBJ2-7,TGTGCCAGCAGTGGAGAGGACACCGGAGACTACGAGCCGTACTTC,CASSGEDTGDYEPYF
NA,TRBV27,many,TRBJ2-2,TGTGCCACGTGCTTAAAAACGAACACCGGGGAGCTGTTTTTT,CATCLKTNTGELFF
NA,TRBV29-1,many,TRBJ1-1,TGCAGCGTTGAAGCCCAGAGTAACACTGAAGCTTTCTTT,CSVEAQSNTEAFF
NA,TRBV18,NA,TRBJ1-6,TGTGCCAGCTCATCAACAGCGAATTCACCCCTCCACTTT,CASSSTANSPLHF
NA,TRBV5-1,NA,TRBJ1-1,TGCGCCAGCAGCTTGGAGGACAGTGAGAACACTGAAGCTTTCTTT,CASSLEDSENTEAFF
NA,TRBV12-3/TRBV12-4,many,TRBJ1-1,TGTGCCAGCAGCCTTAGGGGTTCCCTGAACACTGAAGCTTTCTTT,CASSLRGSLNTEAFF
TRBD2,TRBV7-8,many,TRBJ2-3,TGTGCCAGCAGCCCCGCGGGGGCAGATACGCAGTATTTT,CASSPAGADTQYF
NA,TRBV15,many,TRBJ1-2,TGTGCCACCAGCAGAGATCTGGCAGCTAACTATGGCTACACCTTC,CATSRDLAANYGYTF
NA,TRBV2,NA,TRBJ1-2,TGTGCCAGCAGTCCCAGCCTTAACTATGGCTACACCTTC,CASSPSLNYGYTF